This TCR beta chain was sequenced for a study of human T cells and chemical hapten exposure. Background on the study: The scalp of each patient received a weekly diphenylcyclopropenone dose for the full roughly 25-week study. General study points: PT1 expanded TCR counts correlated positively with patch test score.

V was cut by 1 base and J by 0 bases, with 13 bases left in between. The CDR3 runs 17 residues. Germline V gene sequence: CDR1 SGHVS, CDR2 FQNEAQ. This clonotype turned up a few times. No antigen is known for it. In the source study's methods: Sample-level TCR yields exhibited a median of approximately 89,000, with a range of about 23,224 to 700,000. TCRdb reanalysed the RACE reads using MiXCR and keeps one entry per CDR3 protein. These V and J calls are TCRdb output, not the study's own analysis. The data hold a few hundred thousand distinct CDR3 sequences, with about 6% observed a single time. Time point given: patch test 2, 6 weeks after DPC sensitization. This sample's treatment: therapeutic diphenylcyclopropenone sensitization with weekly scalp DPC.

V gene TRBV7-8 combines with J gene TRBJ1-3, with D possibly being TRBD1 (5 bases). The sequence came from a woman aged 18-35 years with alopecia areata. Some clones in this sample may be carry-over from other donors' samples. Sequencing was performed on whole blood, taken in connection with sensitization to the hapten diphenylcyclopropenone (DPC). CDR3 nucleotides: TGTGCCAGCAGCTTAGGTGGGGCTTCCTACTCTGGAAACACCATATATTTT. This encodes CASSLGGASYSGNTIYF.